Included here is one T cell receptor beta chain sequence, with context. The target antigen is unknown. The sample originates from a study of OX40 agonist ivuxolimab in advanced cancers. Whole-study findings and limits: Partial responders receiving 0.1-3.0 mg/kg showed among the lowest clonal expansion. Expanded clones belonging to CD8+ T cells outnumbered, on average, those of CD4+.

TCRdb keeps only in-frame clones here, not all; method: immunoSEQ multiplex PCR. Of tens of thousands of clones in the sample, 65% to 80% were seen once. CDR1 and CDR2 from the germline V gene are MNHNS and SASEGT. The CDR3 covers 15 residues. Germline trimming cut 7 bases from V and 3 bases from J; bases unmatched to any gene: 10. This rearrangement joins TRBV6-1 to TRBJ1-1; 8 nucleotides align to TRBD1. The sample here was CD4+ or CD8+ T cells sorted from blood, taken in a trial of the OX40 agonist ivuxolimab. The sequence came from an adult with an advanced solid tumor such as melanoma, head and neck, liver or kidney cancer. The CDR3 nucleotides read TGTGCCAGCACAGTGGACAGGGTGTCACACACTGAAGCTTTCTTT. Its protein product is CASTVDRVSHTEAFF.